This T cell receptor beta chain was captured in a study of blood T cells in healthy people across ages. Primed by a sample-barcoded 5' primer and a J-beta primer mix, a second PCR proceeded for roughly 7 to 11 cycles. TCRdb called the 5' RACE reads again in MiXCR, with one record for every CDR3 protein. The top ten hold 4% of the sample, which has 1.4 million or so distinct CDR3 sequences, approximately 39% seen once. Regarding this clonotype: Its antigen is not known.

It was 8 to 10 milliliters of peripheral blood that were drawn from each donor. Germline CDR1 reads DFQATT; CDR2 reads SNEGSKA (reference sequence). This CDR3 spans 12 amino acids. The V end lost 3 bases, the J end lost 5 bases, and 7 bases lay between the germline ends. Overall study findings and caveats: With naive T cell percentage, TCR beta diversity showed a strong correlation.

The sequence was obtained from a woman younger than 30 in good health. The V and J genes are TRBV20-1 and TRBJ1-4; tentative D call: TRBD1 (6 bases). The specimen sequenced was blood. CDR3 region: CSASQGNEKLFF. CDR3 nucleotide sequence: TGCAGTGCTAGTCAGGGGAATGAAAAACTGTTTTTT.